Listed below are T cell receptor beta chains from one sample, sequenced in a study of blood T cell repertoires in COVID-19. Sequenced by immunoSEQ multiplex PCR; TCRdb stores in-frame clones only, minus some. In the table there are over 200,000 clones, 83% of which are singletons. The sample was peripheral blood. The receptors here all came from a woman between 40 and 55 years old with active or convalescent COVID-19. CDR3s include the opening cysteine and the closing phenylalanine or tryptophan. Fields, in order: CDR3 DNA, CDR3 protein, V gene, D gene, J gene, clone size. A D gene is named only where the DNA matches it firmly. The size entry is marked missing in some rows and otherwise reads once, few, many or a size class.

DNA: TGTGCCAGCAGCTGGGGACAGGGAAATTCACCCCTCCACTTT; CDR3: CASSWGQGNSPLHF; V: TRBV7-9; D: TRBD1; J: TRBJ1-6; size: few
DNA: TGTGCCAGCACCTCTGTGGACTTGAACACTGAAGCTTTCTTT; CDR3: CASTSVDLNTEAFF; V: TRBV25-1; D: NA; J: TRBJ1-1; size: NA
DNA: TGCGCCAGCAGTGAGGGGGGGGGCACTGAAGCTTTCTTT; CDR3: CASSEGGGTEAFF; V: TRBV10-2; D: NA; J: TRBJ1-1; size: NA
DNA: TGCGCCAGCAGCCCGACACTGAGTTTGAACACTGAAGCTTTCTTT; CDR3: CASSPTLSLNTEAFF; V: TRBV5-1; D: NA; J: TRBJ1-1; size: once
DNA: TGTGCCACCTCCGGACAGGGCTGGGGCTACACCTTC; CDR3: CATSGQGWGYTF; V: TRBV24-1; D: TRBD1; J: TRBJ1-2; size: few
DNA: TGCGCCAGCAGCCAAGCGCCGGCTAGCGGGAGGGCAGGAGATACGCAGTATTTT; CDR3: CASSQAPASGRAGDTQYF; V: TRBV4-1; D: TRBD2; J: TRBJ2-3; size: NA
DNA: TGTGCCAGCAGTTTTTACTATGAGCAGTTCTTC; CDR3: CASSFYYEQFF; V: TRBV28; D: NA; J: TRBJ2-1; size: NA
DNA: TGTGCCAGCAGCCCGAGGCCCCCCGGGACTAGCGGGAGTGGCGTCTACGAGCAGTACTTC; CDR3: CASSPRPPGTSGSGVYEQYF; V: TRBV13; D: TRBD2; J: TRBJ2-7; size: NA
DNA: TGTGCCAGCTCACCCGGGACTGGTTCACCCCTCCACTTT; CDR3: CASSPGTGSPLHF; V: TRBV18; D: NA; J: TRBJ1-6; size: NA
DNA: TGTGCCATCAGTGTCCGGACAGGGGCCGACTATGGCTACACCTTC; CDR3: CAISVRTGADYGYTF; V: TRBV10-3; D: TRBD1; J: TRBJ1-2; size: NA
DNA: TGTGCCAGCAGTCAGGGGAACGAGCAGTACTTC; CDR3: CASSQGNEQYF; V: TRBV12-3/TRBV12-4; D: NA; J: TRBJ2-7; size: once
DNA: TGCGCCAGCAGTCCTGCCTTAGGGAGGGATGGATGGGAAACCGGGGAGCTGTTTTTT; CDR3: CASSPALGRDGWETGELFF; V: TRBV23-1; D: TRBD2; J: TRBJ2-2; size: NA
DNA: TGTGCCAGCAGGAAACAGGGGGTGGAAGGCTACACCTTC; CDR3: CASRKQGVEGYTF; V: TRBV6-5; D: TRBD1; J: TRBJ1-2; size: once
DNA: TGTGCCATCTCTCGGGAGTATATTGGTGGGGCCAACGTCCTGACTTTC; CDR3: CAISREYIGGANVLTF; V: TRBV10-3; D: NA; J: TRBJ2-6; size: NA
DNA: TGTGCCAGCAGCTTAGGGGCAAGCTACAATGAGCAGTTCTTC; CDR3: CASSLGASYNEQFF; V: TRBV11-2; D: NA; J: TRBJ2-1; size: NA
DNA: TGCGCCAGCAGCTTACAGGGTTACGAGCAGTACTTC; CDR3: CASSLQGYEQYF; V: TRBV5-1; D: NA; J: TRBJ2-7; size: NA
DNA: TGTGCCTGGAATCCCTCAGGGGACTATGGCTACACCTTC; CDR3: CAWNPSGDYGYTF; V: TRBV30; D: NA; J: TRBJ1-2; size: NA
DNA: TGCAGTGCTCAGGATGACTATGGCTACACCTTC; CDR3: CSAQDDYGYTF; V: TRBV20-1; D: NA; J: TRBJ1-2; size: few
DNA: TGTGCCAGCAGGGGGACAGGGTGGCCTAATGAAAAACTGTTTTTT; CDR3: CASRGTGWPNEKLFF; V: TRBV2; D: TRBD1; J: TRBJ1-4; size: NA
DNA: TGCGCCAGCAGCACAGGGGGCTCCTACGAGCAGTACTTC; CDR3: CASSTGGSYEQYF; V: TRBV4-1; D: TRBD1; J: TRBJ2-7; size: NA
DNA: TGTGCCAGCAGCTTGGGAGGCGGGTTCTATAATTCACCCCTCCACTTT; CDR3: CASSLGGGFYNSPLHF; V: TRBV5-4; D: NA; J: TRBJ1-6; size: NA
DNA: TGTGCCACCAACCGGGGAAGAGGGATTACTGAAGCTTTCTTT; CDR3: CATNRGRGITEAFF; V: TRBV6-6; D: NA; J: TRBJ1-1; size: NA
DNA: TGTGCCAGCAGCCAAACTGCGAATACGCAGTATTTT; CDR3: CASSQTANTQYF; V: TRBV3-1/TRBV3-2; D: NA; J: TRBJ2-3; size: NA
DNA: TGTGCCAGCAGTACCGAGTGGAATGAGCAGTTCTTC; CDR3: CASSTEWNEQFF; V: TRBV5-6; D: NA; J: TRBJ2-1; size: NA
DNA: TGTGCTAGTGGTTTAGTTAGCGGGGGAGCCTACGAGCAGTACTTC; CDR3: CASGLVSGGAYEQYF; V: TRBV12-5; D: TRBD2; J: TRBJ2-7; size: NA
DNA: TGTGCCAGCAGTGGGGGGCTATCTAATGAAAAACTGTTTTTT; CDR3: CASSGGLSNEKLFF; V: TRBV2; D: NA; J: TRBJ1-4; size: once
DNA: TGTGCCAGCAGCTTAGACGGAGGAGGCCAGCCCCAGCATTTT; CDR3: CASSLDGGGQPQHF; V: TRBV11-2; D: NA; J: TRBJ1-5; size: NA
DNA: TGTGCCAGCAGCGCAGGTGTTGCAGATACGCAGTATTTT; CDR3: CASSAGVADTQYF; V: TRBV11-2; D: NA; J: TRBJ2-3; size: NA
DNA: TGTGCCTGCCCTAGGAGTCTAGCGGGGGACAATGAGCAGTTCTTC; CDR3: CACPRSLAGDNEQFF; V: TRBV30; D: TRBD2; J: TRBJ2-1; size: NA
DNA: TGTGCCAGTAGTATCGGGGTCAACACTGAAGCTTTCTTT; CDR3: CASSIGVNTEAFF; V: TRBV19; D: NA; J: TRBJ1-1; size: few
DNA: TGTGCCAGTAAAACGCCCCTTCTGGGGACAGCTAAAGCCACTGAAGCTTTCTTT; CDR3: CASKTPLLGTAKATEAFF; V: TRBV19; D: TRBD1; J: TRBJ1-1; size: NA
DNA: TGTGCCAGCAGACGGAGAGACTACGAGCAGTACTTC; CDR3: CASRRRDYEQYF; V: TRBV6-5; D: NA; J: TRBJ2-7; size: NA
DNA: TGTGCCAGCAGCGCGGCGGGGATCAACAATCAGCCCCAGCATTTT; CDR3: CASSAAGINNQPQHF; V: TRBV25-1; D: NA; J: TRBJ1-5; size: NA
DNA: TGTGCCAGCAGCCACGACAGCCCGTTAATGAGCAATCAGCCCCAGCATTTT; CDR3: CASSHDSPLMSNQPQHF; V: TRBV28; D: NA; J: TRBJ1-5; size: once
DNA: TGTGCCAGCAGTTACGGGGCTCCGAGCTCCTACGAGCAGTACTTC; CDR3: CASSYGAPSSYEQYF; V: TRBV6-5; D: NA; J: TRBJ2-7; size: NA
DNA: TGTGCCAGCGCGCTAGGAAGGGGGCAAGGTGAAGCTTTCTTT; CDR3: CASALGRGQGEAFF; V: TRBV3-1/TRBV3-2; D: TRBD1; J: TRBJ1-1; size: once
DNA: TGTGCCAGCAGCCTTGACAGGGTCTCTGGAAACACCATATATTTT; CDR3: CASSLDRVSGNTIYF; V: TRBV7-8; D: TRBD1; J: TRBJ1-3; size: once
DNA: TGTGCCAGCAGACAGGGTTGGGGTAACTATGGCTACACCTTC; CDR3: CASRQGWGNYGYTF; V: TRBV7-9; D: NA; J: TRBJ1-2; size: NA
DNA: TGTGCCAGCAGTGACCGGGACAGGGGGCATGGTAATGAAAAACTGTTTTTT; CDR3: CASSDRDRGHGNEKLFF; V: TRBV25-1; D: TRBD1; J: TRBJ1-4; size: NA
DNA: TGTGCCAGCAGCGTACGTACAGCCGGCACTGAAGCTTTCTTT; CDR3: CASSVRTAGTEAFF; V: TRBV9; D: NA; J: TRBJ1-1; size: NA
DNA: TGTGCCAGCAGCTTAGAAAGGAGCAGGGAGGGTGAAAAACTGTTTTTT; CDR3: CASSLERSREGEKLFF; V: TRBV7-8; D: NA; J: TRBJ1-4; size: NA
DNA: TGCGCCAGCAGCTTGGGGACAGGGGACACAGATACGCAGTATTTT; CDR3: CASSLGTGDTDTQYF; V: TRBV5-1; D: TRBD1; J: TRBJ2-3; size: NA
DNA: TGCGCCAGCCGCCTGTTGGGGGGCTCCTACGAGCAGTACTTC; CDR3: CASRLLGGSYEQYF; V: TRBV5-1; D: NA; J: TRBJ2-7; size: NA
DNA: TGTGCCAGCAGCCCTTACGACAGGACTAGCACAGATACGCAGTATTTT; CDR3: CASSPYDRTSTDTQYF; V: TRBV5-6; D: NA; J: TRBJ2-3; size: NA
DNA: TGCGCCAGCAGCCAGTGGACAGGGTCGGGCTATGGCTACACCTTC; CDR3: CASSQWTGSGYGYTF; V: TRBV4-1; D: TRBD1; J: TRBJ1-2; size: NA
DNA: TGTGCCAGTAGTATTGCCGGGTATAGCAATCAGCCCCAGCATTTT; CDR3: CASSIAGYSNQPQHF; V: TRBV19; D: NA; J: TRBJ1-5; size: NA
DNA: TGTGCCGTCAGACAGGGCTCTGGGGCCAACGTCCTGACTTTC; CDR3: CAVRQGSGANVLTF; V: TRBV19; D: TRBD1; J: TRBJ2-6; size: NA